This T cell receptor (beta chain) appears in the sequencing data of a study of blood T cell repertoires in COVID-19 (dated by TCRdb to 2020 to 2022). Describing the broader study: Samples covering the acute and convalescent phases of COVID-19 were provided by collaborators in the United States, Italy and Spain. The material from the prospective study consisted of cDNA or gDNA derived from T cells, B-cell-depleted T cells, or PBMCs. Where available, HLA class I and class II types were taken from metadata supplied by the sample provider and were not determined by assay-based typing. Nearly every sample came with metadata listing a de-identified subject ID, COVID-19 status, age in years and sex. Subjects who had been exposed to COVID-19, were actively infected with it, or had recovered from it provided the deeply sampled blood TCRbeta repertoires that made up the dataset. A freely available public database, intended as a resource for researchers studying the immune response to SARS-CoV-2, is where the repertoires were released. The samples were drawn from two sources: the first 160 participants of the ongoing ImmuneRACE study, and about 1,300 subjects contributed by 6 global collaborators.

The paper's findings and limits, for the study overall: The quantity of clinical and demographic metadata differed by source and by participant and was supplied without curation.

The immunoSEQ Assay, a bias-controlled multiplex PCR, was used to amplify TCRbeta CDR3 regions from genomic DNA. As for the original processing: Within the assay, amplification of reference gene primers was used to estimate how many nucleated cells each sample contained. Sequence reads were collapsed and filtered to measure the absolute abundance of every unique TCRbeta CDR3 rearrangement. For each sample, productive Simpson clonality was calculated as the square root of Simpson's diversity index over productive rearrangements. TCRdb took this table from immuneACCESS and kept in-frame rearrangements with V and J called. Such tables lack part of the clones; where checked against another copy, unresolved V genes explain under half of the gap, and the rest is unexplained. The V and J calls and the clone size are those of that table, but D and trimming were determined from the DNA. A total of about 120,000 clones appear in this sample, over 70% of them only once. Just under 30% of the sample belongs to the ten largest clones.

The collaborating institutions used their own protocols to collect whole blood in K2EDTA tubes. For TCRbeta analysis, collaborators shipped samples in one of three forms: frozen whole blood, isolated PBMCs, or DNA extracted from either of those sample types. Its CDR3 holds 14 amino acids, cysteine through phenylalanine. The kept DNA is CDR3 alone, 42 bases in frame from the first base. The germline V gene encodes CDR1 MDHEN and CDR2 SYDVKM. V loses 4 bases at its end and J loses 4 bases; junction bases beyond the gene matches: 4. Comment on this clone: Its antigen is unknown. Base qualities are not provided; no much larger clone lies one nucleotide away.

The chain employs TRBV28 and TRBJ1-2, and TRBD1 aligns with 9 junction nucleotides. The sequence came from a woman aged 70-85 years with acute or convalescent COVID-19. The sequencing input was peripheral blood. The CDR3 protein: CASSSGQGTYGYTF. At the DNA level, the sequence is TGTGCCAGCAGTTCCGGACAGGGGACCTATGGCTACACCTTC.